This paragraph covers one T cell receptor beta chain sequence. In the authors' methods: Estimates of nucleated cell counts were drawn from the amplification of reference gene primers. The table came from immunoSEQ multiplex PCR; TCRdb's copy has only in-frame clones and leaves some out. That table is the source of V, J and clone size, and D and trimming were worked out from the DNA. The profile shows under 350,000 clones, roughly nine tenths of them singletons. V lost 1 base to trimming and J lost 5 bases; unmatched junction nucleotides: 9. The CDR3 totals 16 residues. CDR1 is LGHDT and CDR2 is YNNKEL in the germline V gene (reference sequence). The sample belongs to a study of blood T cell repertoires in COVID-19. Study-level information: Collection of acute and convalescent COVID-19 samples took place in the United States, Italy and Spain.

Sequencing was done on a sample of peripheral blood. The chain employs TRBV3-1 (or the pseudogene TRBV3-2) and TRBJ2-5, with 8 bases identical to TRBD1. This receptor was obtained from a woman aged 25 to 39 with COVID-19, enrolled during active disease. The CDR3 DNA sequence: TGTGCCAGCAGCCAAGTCAGGGGGCGGCTAGTTGAGACCCAGTACTTC. Translated, it gives CASSQVRGRLVETQYF.